These T cell receptor beta chains were read from a single sample in a study of graft-versus-host responses after intestinal transplantation. Antigens for these TCRs are unknown. Method: immunoSEQ multiplex PCR; TCRdb's copy keeps in-frame clones and lacks some. The repertoire has about 90,000 clones, over 80% of them found once; the top ten carry roughly 15%. The sequenced sample was unstimulated CD8+ T cells sorted from spleen or lymph node cells, obtained before intestinal transplant. These receptors were obtained from a human donor who received an intestinal transplant. Each CDR3 is given with its conserved first and last residue. Expanded clones get a size class; other rows say once, few or many, or leave the size out.

TRBV6-1 NA CASSETRGSVEQYF
TRBV6-5 NA CASSQTSGRPYEQYF
TRBV28 NA CASSTYWTGSGTDTQYF
TRBV27 few CASSLSTLANEQFF
TRBV6-5 few CASSLTGNTEAFF
TRBV6-4 NA CASSEPTGEGETQYF
TRBV9 once CASSVEPGLNTEAFF
TRBV7-3 NA CASSLLSGTPLDTQYF
TRBV2 NA CALPLTGNYNEQFF
TRBV11-1 NA CASSRLGTGELFF
TRBV9 NA CASSEGGTGAYEQYF
TRBV25-1 NA CASSEFTGAYNEKLFF
TRBV5-8 few CASSFGTSGGTDTQYF
TRBV5-1 NA CASSPGTSWEQFF
TRBV7-9 NA CASSTKAGREFF
TRBV25-1 once CASSTVSRSGGKYEQYF
TRBV5-6 NA CASGRVNYEQYF
TRBV28 NA CASSQPQGTYLLNQPQHF
TRBV19 NA CASSIEGKSEAFF
TRBV4-1 NA CASSQDRLYEQYF
TRBV4-2 few CASSQASLADYNEQFF
TRBV11-2 once CASSLWLGNNEQFF
TRBV28 NA CASSLSGEQYF
TRBV7-9 NA CASSLGNPRRPYNEQFF
TRBV10-1 NA CASSGRTGPDEQFF
TRBV25-1 NA CASGWNTEASF
TRBV28 NA CASSLVTSGFEQYF
TRBV7-9 NA CASSLAGTSNTGELFF
TRBV4-1 NA CASSLLAGGTDTQYF
TRBV29-1 NA CSVEYRLANTDTQYF
TRBV6-5 NA CASSYSTATNEKLFF
TRBV6-5 NA CASPKPGKYF
TRBV6-5 NA CASSETGGGHETQYF
TRBV6-5 NA CASSYQTEKETQYF
TRBV9 NA CASSVGAMSTDTQYF
TRBV29-1 NA CSLGADSPDTQYF
TRBV21-1 NA CASSNVFQGDEQFF
TRBV27 once CASSLSAYQPQHF
TRBV30 NA CAWSPGTYNSPLHF
TRBV27 NA CASSLYPRGQGRTEAFF
TRBV2 NA CASSEALLRFSFRGNTEAFF
TRBV5-1 NA CASSLRGETDTQYF
TRBV6-6 NA CASSPPGELFF
TRBV15 NA CATSSWTSGGDNEQFF
TRBV19 few CASSWGQGPSFEQYF
TRBV28 NA CASSSPAGQERGETQYF
TRBV2 NA CASSADRNPIDTQYF
TRBV12-5 once CASGLATVAPAQAVYNEQFF
TRBV7-9 NA CASSNLQDRKPYEQYF
TRBV7-9 NA CASSRYRVPADTQYF
TRBV6-5 NA CASRPSGANVLTF
TRBV4-1 NA CASSQERGKKETQYF
TRBV5-1 NA CASSLSQGGTEAFF
TRBV15 few CATSRDLGQGAGYTF
TRBV7-4 NA CASSLVGYGYTF